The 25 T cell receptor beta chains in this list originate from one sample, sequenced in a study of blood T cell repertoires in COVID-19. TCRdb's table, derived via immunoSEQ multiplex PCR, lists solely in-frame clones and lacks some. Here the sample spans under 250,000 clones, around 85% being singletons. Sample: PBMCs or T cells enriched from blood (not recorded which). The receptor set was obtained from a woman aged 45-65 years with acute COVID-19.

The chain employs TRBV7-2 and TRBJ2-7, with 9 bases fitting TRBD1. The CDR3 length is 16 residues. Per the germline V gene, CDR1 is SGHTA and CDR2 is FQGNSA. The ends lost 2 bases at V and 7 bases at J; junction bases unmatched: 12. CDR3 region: CASSLTPGQGLREQYF. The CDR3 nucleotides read TGTGCCAGCAGCTTAACGCCGGGACAGGGATTGAGGGAGCAGTACTTC.

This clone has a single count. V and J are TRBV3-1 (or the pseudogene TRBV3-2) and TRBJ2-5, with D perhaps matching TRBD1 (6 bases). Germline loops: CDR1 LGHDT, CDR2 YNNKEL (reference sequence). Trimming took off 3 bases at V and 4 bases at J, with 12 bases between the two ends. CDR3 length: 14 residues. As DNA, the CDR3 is TGTGCCAGCAGCCATTACAGGGACGGAGAGACCCAGTACTTC. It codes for CASSHYRDGETQYF.

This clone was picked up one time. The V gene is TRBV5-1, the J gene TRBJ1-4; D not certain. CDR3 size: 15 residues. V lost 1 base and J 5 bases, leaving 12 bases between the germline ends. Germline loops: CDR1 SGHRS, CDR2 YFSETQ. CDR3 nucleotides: TGCGCCAGCAGCTTGTTTGGGCAGAAGAATGAAAAACTGTTTTTT. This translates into CASSLFGQKNEKLFF.

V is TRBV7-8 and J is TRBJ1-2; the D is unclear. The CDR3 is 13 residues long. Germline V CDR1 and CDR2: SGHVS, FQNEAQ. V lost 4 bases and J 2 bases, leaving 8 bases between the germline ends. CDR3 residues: CASSSQLNYGYTF. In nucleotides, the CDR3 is TGTGCCAGCAGCTCACAGCTAAACTATGGCTACACCTTC.

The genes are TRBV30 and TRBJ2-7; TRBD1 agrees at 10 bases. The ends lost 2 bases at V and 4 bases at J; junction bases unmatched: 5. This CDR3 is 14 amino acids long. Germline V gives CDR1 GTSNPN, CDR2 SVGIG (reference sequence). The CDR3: CAWSPGTGAYEQYF. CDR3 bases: TGTGCCTGGAGTCCCGGGACAGGGGCGTACGAGCAGTACTTC.

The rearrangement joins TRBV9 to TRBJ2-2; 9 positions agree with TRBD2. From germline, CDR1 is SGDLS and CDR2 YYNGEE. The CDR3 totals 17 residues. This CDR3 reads CPRRVEAGGPSSGELFF. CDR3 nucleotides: TGTCCCCGCCGCGTAGAGGCGGGGGGGCCTAGTTCCGGGGAGCTGTTTTTT.

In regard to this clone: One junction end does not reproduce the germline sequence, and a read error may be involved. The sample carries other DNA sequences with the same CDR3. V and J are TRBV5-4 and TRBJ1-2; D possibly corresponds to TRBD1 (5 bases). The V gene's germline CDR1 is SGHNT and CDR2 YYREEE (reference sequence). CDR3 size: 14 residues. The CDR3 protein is CASSYNLGGVGYTF. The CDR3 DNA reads TGTGCCAGCAGTTATAATTTGGGAGGGGTCGGCTATACCTTC.

In DNA form, the CDR3 reads TGTGCCAGCAGCGAACAGATTAATGAAAAACTGTTTTTT. Amino acid sequence: CASSEQINEKLFF. This chain connects TRBV7-9 to TRBJ1-4; D is uncertain. CDR1 is SEHNR and CDR2 is FQNEAQ in the germline V gene (reference sequence). The CDR3 consists of 13 residues. Trimming took 5 bases from V and 4 from J, leaving 8 bases between them.

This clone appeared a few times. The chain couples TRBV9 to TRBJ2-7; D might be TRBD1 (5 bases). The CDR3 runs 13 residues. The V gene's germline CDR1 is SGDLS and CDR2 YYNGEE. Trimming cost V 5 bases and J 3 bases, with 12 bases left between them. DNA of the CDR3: TGTGCCAGCAGACCCGATGACAGCTACGAGCAGTACTTC. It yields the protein CASRPDDSYEQYF.

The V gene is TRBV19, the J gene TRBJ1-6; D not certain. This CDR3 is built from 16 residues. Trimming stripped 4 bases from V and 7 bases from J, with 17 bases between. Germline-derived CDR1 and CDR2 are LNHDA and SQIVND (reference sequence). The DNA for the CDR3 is TGTGCCAGTAGTACGGGGTCCGCCTTAGGAAATTCACCCCTCCACTTT. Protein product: CASSTGSALGNSPLHF.

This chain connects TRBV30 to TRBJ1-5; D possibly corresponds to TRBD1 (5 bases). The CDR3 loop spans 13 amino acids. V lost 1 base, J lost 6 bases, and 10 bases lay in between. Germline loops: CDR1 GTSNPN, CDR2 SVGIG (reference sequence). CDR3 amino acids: CAWSEGAAQPQHF. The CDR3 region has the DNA TGTGCCTGGAGTGAAGGGGCGGCTCAGCCCCAGCATTTT.

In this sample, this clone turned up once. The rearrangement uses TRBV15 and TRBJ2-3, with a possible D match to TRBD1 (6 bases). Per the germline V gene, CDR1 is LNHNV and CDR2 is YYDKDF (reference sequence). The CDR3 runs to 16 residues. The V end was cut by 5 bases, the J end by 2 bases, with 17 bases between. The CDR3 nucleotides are TGTGCCACCAGCCCCAGAGGGGGTTACAACACAGATACGCAGTATTTT. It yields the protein CATSPRGGYNTDTQYF.

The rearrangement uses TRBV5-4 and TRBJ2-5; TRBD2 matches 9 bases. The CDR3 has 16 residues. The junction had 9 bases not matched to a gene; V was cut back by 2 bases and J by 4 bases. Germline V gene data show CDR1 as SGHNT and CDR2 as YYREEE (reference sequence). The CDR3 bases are TGTGCCAGCAGCTTAACGCGGGGGGGGATTCGAGAGACCCAGTACTTC. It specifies CASSLTRGGIRETQYF.

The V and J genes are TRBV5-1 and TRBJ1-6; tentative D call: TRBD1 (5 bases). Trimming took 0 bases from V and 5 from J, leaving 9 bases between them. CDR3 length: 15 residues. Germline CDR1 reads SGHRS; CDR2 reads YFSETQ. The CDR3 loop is CASSLAAGHNSPLHF. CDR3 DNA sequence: TGCGCCAGCAGCTTGGCGGCAGGGCATAATTCACCCCTCCACTTT.

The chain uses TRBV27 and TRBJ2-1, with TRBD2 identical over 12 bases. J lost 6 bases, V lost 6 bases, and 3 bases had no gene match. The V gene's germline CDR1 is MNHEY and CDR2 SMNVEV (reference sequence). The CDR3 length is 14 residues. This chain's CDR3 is CASRASGGANEQFF. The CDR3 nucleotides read TGTGCCAGCAGGGCTAGCGGGGGGGCCAATGAGCAGTTCTTC.

CDR3 DNA: TGTGCCACCAGTGATTCGGCCCAGGGTTCCGGTGGCTACACCTTC. Amino acids: CATSDSAQGSGGYTF. The gene calls are TRBV24-1 and TRBJ1-2; D may be TRBD1 (5 bases). Germline assignment: CDR1 KGHDR and CDR2 SFDVKD. V lost 2 bases and J 7 bases, leaving 16 bases between the germline ends. The CDR3 spans 15 residues.

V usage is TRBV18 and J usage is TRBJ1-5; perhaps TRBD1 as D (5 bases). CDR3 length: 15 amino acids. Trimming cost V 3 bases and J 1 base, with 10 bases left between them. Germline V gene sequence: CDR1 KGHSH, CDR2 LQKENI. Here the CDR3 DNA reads TGTGCCAGCTCACCGGAAGGGGTCAGCAATCAGCCCCAGCATTTT. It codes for CASSPEGVSNQPQHF.

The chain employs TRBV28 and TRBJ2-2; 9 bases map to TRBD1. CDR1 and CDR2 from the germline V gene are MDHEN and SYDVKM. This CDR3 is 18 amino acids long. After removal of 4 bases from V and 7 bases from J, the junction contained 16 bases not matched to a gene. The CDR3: CASSSPPGQGSFGGELFF. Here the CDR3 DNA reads TGTGCCAGCAGTTCACCCCCGGGACAGGGATCCTTCGGCGGGGAGCTGTTTTTT.

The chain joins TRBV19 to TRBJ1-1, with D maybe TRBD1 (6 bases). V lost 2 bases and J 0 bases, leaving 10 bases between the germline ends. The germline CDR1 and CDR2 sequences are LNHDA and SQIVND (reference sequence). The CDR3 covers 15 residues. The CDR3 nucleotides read TGTGCCAGTAGTATAATCGACAGGTTGAACACTGAAGCTTTCTTT. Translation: CASSIIDRLNTEAFF.

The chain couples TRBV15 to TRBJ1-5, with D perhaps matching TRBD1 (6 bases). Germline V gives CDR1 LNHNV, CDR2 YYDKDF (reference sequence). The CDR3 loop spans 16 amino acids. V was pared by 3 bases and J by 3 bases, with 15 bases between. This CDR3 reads CATSSRVAGDNQPQHF. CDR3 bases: TGTGCCACCAGCAGTAGGGTGGCAGGGGACAATCAGCCCCAGCATTTT.

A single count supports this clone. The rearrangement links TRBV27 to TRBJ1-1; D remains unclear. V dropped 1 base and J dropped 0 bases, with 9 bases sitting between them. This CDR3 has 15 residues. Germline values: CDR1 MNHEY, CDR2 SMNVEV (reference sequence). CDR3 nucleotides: TGTGCCAGCAGTTTATTCTCACAGATGAACACTGAAGCTTTCTTT. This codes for CASSLFSQMNTEAFF.

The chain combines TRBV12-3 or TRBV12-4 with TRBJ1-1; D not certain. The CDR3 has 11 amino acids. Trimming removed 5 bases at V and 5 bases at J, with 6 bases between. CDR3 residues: CASSPRTEAFF. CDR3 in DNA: TGTGCCAGCAGTCCCCGGACTGAAGCTTTCTTT.

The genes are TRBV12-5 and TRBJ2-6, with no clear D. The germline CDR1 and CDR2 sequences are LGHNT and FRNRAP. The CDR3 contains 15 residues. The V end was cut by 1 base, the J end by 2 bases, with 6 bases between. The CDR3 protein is CASGLATPGANVLTF. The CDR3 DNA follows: TGTGCTAGTGGTTTGGCTACCCCTGGGGCCAACGTCCTGACTTTC.

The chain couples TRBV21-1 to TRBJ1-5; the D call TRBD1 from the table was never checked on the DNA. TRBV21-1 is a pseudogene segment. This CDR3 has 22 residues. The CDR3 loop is CASSKGGQTVQNQSYSNQPQHF. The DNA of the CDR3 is TGTGCCAGCAGCAAAGGGGGGCAGACGGTCCAGAACCAGAGCTATAGCAATCAGCCCCAGCATTTT.

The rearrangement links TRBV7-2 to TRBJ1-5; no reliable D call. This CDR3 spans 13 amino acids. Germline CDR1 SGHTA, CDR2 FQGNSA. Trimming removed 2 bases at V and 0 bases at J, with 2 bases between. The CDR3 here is CASSLRSNQPQHF. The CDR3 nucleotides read TGTGCCAGCAGCTTACGTAGCAATCAGCCCCAGCATTTT.